The rows below give T cell receptor beta chains drawn from one sample of a study of T cell responses to AZD1222 COVID-19 vaccine. The repertoire was sequenced with immunoSEQ multiplex PCR; TCRdb's copy has only in-frame clones and lacks some. The sample has approximately 76,000 clones; about 90% are singletons. The material was peripheral blood, obtained on day 0 of MenACWY control vaccination. These receptors all come from an adult in good health. The CDR3 runs from the conserved cysteine through the conserved F or W. The D gene is left open where the match is weak. A clone size is listed for some rows: how often the clone was seen (once, few, many), or a class if it is expanded.

clone size,J gene,D gene,V gene,CDR3 protein,CDR3 DNA
NA,TRBJ2-7,TRBD1,TRBV6-1,CASSERDRGFVDYEQYF,TGTGCCAGCAGTGAACGGGACAGGGGATTCGTTGACTACGAGCAGTACTTC
NA,TRBJ1-2,NA,TRBV14,CASSPRRDPNYGYTF,TGTGCCAGCAGCCCACGGCGGGATCCTAACTATGGCTACACCTTC
NA,TRBJ2-7,NA,TRBV10-1,CASSETVSSYEQYF,TGCGCCAGCAGTGAAACAGTTAGTTCCTACGAGCAGTACTTC
NA,TRBJ1-6,NA,TRBV20-1,CSARDLSLHF,TGCAGTGCTAGAGATCTTTCCCTCCACTTT
NA,TRBJ1-5,TRBD1,TRBV7-8,CASSFTGADNQPQHF,TGTGCCAGCAGCTTTACAGGGGCAGACAATCAGCCCCAGCATTTT
NA,TRBJ1-5,TRBD1,TRBV4-3,CASSHTGVQPQHF,TGCGCCAGCAGCCATACAGGGGTTCAGCCCCAGCATTTT
NA,TRBJ1-1,NA,TRBV6-5,CASSSFRRGVGTEAFF,TGTGCCAGCAGTTCCTTCCGGCGGGGCGTTGGAACTGAAGCTTTCTTT
NA,TRBJ2-1,TRBD1,TRBV5-8,CASATGGRNEQFF,TGTGCCAGCGCAACAGGGGGGAGGAATGAGCAGTTCTTC
NA,TRBJ2-1,NA,TRBV3-1/TRBV3-2,CASSQEEVVRPNLANEQFF,TGTGCCAGCAGCCAAGAAGAGGTTGTCAGGCCAAACCTAGCGAATGAGCAGTTCTTC
NA,TRBJ2-5,NA,TRBV13,CASSIAETQYF,TGTGCCAGCAGCATAGCGGAGACCCAGTACTTC
NA,TRBJ2-1,NA,TRBV5-6,CASTLDGNEQFF,TGTGCCAGCACCCTGGACGGGAATGAGCAGTTCTTC
NA,TRBJ1-1,TRBD1,TRBV6-5,CASSTDQQGAGRAFF,TGTGCCAGCAGCACGGATCAACAGGGGGCGGGAAGGGCTTTCTTT
once,TRBJ1-1,NA,TRBV5-6,CASSLNRLENTEAFF,TGTGCCAGCAGCTTGAATCGGCTCGAGAACACTGAAGCTTTCTTT
few,TRBJ2-2,NA,TRBV2,CASSGEYTGELFF,TGTGCCAGCAGTGGAGAGTACACCGGGGAGCTGTTTTTT
few,TRBJ1-6,NA,TRBV5-5,CASRYRDLYNSPLHF,TGTGCCAGCAGGTACAGGGACCTCTATAATTCACCCCTCCACTTT
NA,TRBJ1-1,NA,TRBV30,CAWRGGGTEAFF,TGTGCCTGGAGAGGGGGGGGAACTGAAGCTTTCTTT
NA,TRBJ2-3,NA,TRBV5-4,CASSGSFGDTQYF,TGTGCCAGCTCGGGTAGCTTCGGAGATACGCAGTATTTT
NA,TRBJ1-2,NA,TRBV20-1,CSASLAGYTF,TGCAGTGCTTCTCTCGCGGGCTACACCTTC
NA,TRBJ1-5,NA,TRBV2,CASQTPDGQPQHF,TGTGCCAGCCAGACTCCCGATGGGCAGCCCCAGCATTTT
NA,TRBJ2-5,NA,TRBV7-7,CASSQNGRPEETQYF,TGTGCCAGCAGCCAGAATGGGCGGCCGGAAGAGACCCAGTACTTC
NA,TRBJ2-2,NA,TRBV4-1,CASSQGGDYTGELFF,TGCGCCAGCAGCCAAGGCGGGGACTACACCGGGGAGCTGTTTTTT
NA,TRBJ2-1,NA,TRBV20-1,CSVSEQFF,TGCAGTGTTAGCGAGCAGTTCTTC